The 21 T cell receptor beta chains listed next were all sequenced from one sample in a study of blood T cell repertoires in COVID-19. Only in-frame clones appear in the TCRdb table, and some are missing; sequencing was by immunoSEQ multiplex PCR. Counted here are around 90,000 clones, 92% occurring once; the ten biggest clones make up about 6.6%. The source material was peripheral blood. Receptors originate from a woman aged 60-75 years with active COVID-19.

The chain combines TRBV7-9 with TRBJ2-7; a weak D match, TRBD2 (5 bases). V was pared by 5 bases and J by 7 bases, with 15 bases between. Germline V CDR1 and CDR2: SEHNR, FQNEAQ (reference sequence). The CDR3 is 13 residues long. In DNA form, the CDR3 reads TGTGCCAGCAGCCAATTCGGAGGTCGTGAGCAGTACTTC. Encoded protein: CASSQFGGREQYF.

This rearrangement joins TRBV10-3 to TRBJ2-7, with a possible D match to TRBD2 (5 bases). This CDR3 is built from 14 residues. Germline V gives CDR1 ENHRY, CDR2 SYGVKD. V lost 3 bases and J 3 bases, leaving 12 bases between the germline ends. The CDR3 loop reads CAISESGKGYEQYF. The CDR3 coding sequence is TGTGCCATCAGTGAATCGGGGAAGGGCTACGAGCAGTACTTC.

The chain carries TRBV9 and TRBJ1-1, with TRBD1 as a possible D gene (5 bases). CDR3 length: 14 residues. The germline CDR1 and CDR2 sequences are SGDLS and YYNGEE. Trimming took 0 bases from V and 0 from J, leaving 6 bases between them. The CDR3 bases are TGTGCCAGCAGCGTAGAGACAGTGAACACTGAAGCTTTCTTT. Amino acids: CASSVETVNTEAFF.

This rearrangement joins TRBV3-1 (or the pseudogene TRBV3-2) to TRBJ2-7, with TRBD1 matching 9 bases. CDR3 size: 14 residues. Germline trimming cut 4 bases from V and 1 base from J; bases unmatched to any gene: 2. Germline-derived CDR1 and CDR2 are LGHDT and YNNKEL (reference sequence). The CDR3 DNA sequence: TGTGCCAGCAGCCGAGGGACAGGGTCCTACGAGCAGTACTTC. This gives the protein CASSRGTGSYEQYF.

The chain carries TRBV4-1 and TRBJ2-7; 13 bases are shared with TRBD2. The CDR3 has 14 residues. Germline loops: CDR1 MGHRA, CDR2 YSYEKL. J lost 6 bases, V lost 8 bases, and 7 bases had no gene match. As DNA, the CDR3 is TGCGCCAGCCGGCCGACTAGCGGGAGGTTCGAGCAGTACTTC. It codes for CASRPTSGRFEQYF.

The chain couples TRBV2 to TRBJ2-2, with 12 bases lining up with TRBD1. Germline CDR1 reads SNHLY; CDR2 reads FYNNEI. The CDR3 runs 15 residues. The junction had 7 bases not matched to a gene; V was cut back by 7 bases and J by 7 bases. Written as DNA, the CDR3 is TGTGCCAGCAAAGGGACAGGGGGCGAGTACGGGGAGCTGTTTTTT. Its protein is CASKGTGGEYGELFF.

The genes are TRBV7-8 and TRBJ1-4; D not certain. The V gene's germline CDR1 is SGHVS and CDR2 FQNEAQ. The CDR3 length is 15 residues. With 4 bases removed from V and 1 base from J, the gap between germline ends came to 10 bases. The CDR3 nucleotides read TGTGCCAGCAGCTCGCAGGAGGGAACTAATGAAAAACTGTTTTTT. Protein: CASSSQEGTNEKLFF.

The chain employs TRBV6-5 and TRBJ1-1, with D possibly matching TRBD1 (5 bases). Germline V CDR1 and CDR2: MNHEY, SVGAGI. The CDR3 runs to 12 residues. Deletions cut 6 bases from V and 6 bases from J, with 11 bases between. In DNA form, the CDR3 reads TGTGCCAGCAGCCACGGGGGTGCTGAAGCTTTCTTT. Translated: CASSHGGAEAFF.

The chain links TRBV6-5 to TRBJ1-2; TRBD1 aligns across 9 bases. The germline gives CDR1 MNHEY, CDR2 SVGAGI. The CDR3 spans 14 residues. Trimming removed 8 bases from V and 4 bases from J; junction bases left unmatched: 8. CDR3 sequence reads: CASQGQGLGYGYTF. DNA for the CDR3: TGTGCCAGCCAAGGACAGGGGCTAGGCTATGGCTACACCTTC.

The chain joins TRBV10-3 to TRBJ2-1; no reliable D call. This CDR3 is built from 13 residues. Germline V gene lookup returns CDR1 ENHRY and CDR2 SYGVKD. The germline V and J ends were trimmed by 1 base and 5 bases, with 6 bases remaining between them. CDR3 amino acids: CAISELADNEQFF. CDR3 DNA sequence: TGTGCCATCAGTGAGTTGGCAGACAATGAGCAGTTCTTC.

This clone has just one count. The chain has TRBV5-1 and TRBJ2-3; the D is unclear. The length of the CDR3 is 15 residues. CDR1 is SGHRS and CDR2 is YFSETQ in the germline V gene. V lost 7 bases and J lost 4, with 19 bases in between. CDR3 residues: CASVANSQSADTQYF. CDR3 DNA sequence: TGCGCCAGCGTGGCCAACTCACAGTCGGCAGATACGCAGTATTTT.

This chain connects TRBV6-5 to TRBJ1-3, with unresolved D. CDR1 MNHEY and CDR2 SVGAGI come from the germline V gene. This CDR3 spans 15 amino acids. Trimming took off 0 bases at V and 3 bases at J, with 9 bases between the two ends. This chain's CDR3 is CASSYSGPFGNTIYF. CDR3 nucleotides: TGTGCCAGCAGTTACTCTGGCCCATTTGGAAACACCATATATTTT.

The chain carries TRBV9 and TRBJ2-5; 7 bases are shared with TRBD2. This CDR3 has 15 residues. Trimming took 3 bases from V and 1 from J; bases not matched to a gene: 6. In germline, CDR1 is SGDLS, CDR2 YYNGEE. The CDR3 nucleotides read TGTGCCAGCAGCGCGGGGGGAATGGCCCAAGAGACCCAGTACTTC. It specifies CASSAGGMAQETQYF. The full variable domain, with the rest looked up from reference TRBV9 and TRBJ2-5, is DSGVTQTPKHLITATGQRVTLRCSPRSGDLSVYWYQQSLDQGLQFLIQYYNGEERAKGNILERFSAQQFPDLHSELNLSSLELGDSALYFCASSAGGMAQETQYFGPGTRLLVL.

The rearrangement uses TRBV19 and TRBJ2-3, with 10 bases matching TRBD2. Germline CDR1 reads LNHDA; CDR2 reads SQIVND (reference sequence). With 3 bases clipped from V and 4 bases from J, the junction kept 7 bases outside the gene matches. The length of the CDR3 is 16 residues. The CDR3 bases are TGTGCCAGTAGTATTCCGGCTAGCGGGAGCGCAGATACGCAGTATTTT. This translates into CASSIPASGSADTQYF.

The chain has TRBV27 and TRBJ1-1; TRBD1 might be the D (5 bases). CDR1 is MNHEY and CDR2 is SMNVEV in the germline V gene (reference sequence). Trimming removed 1 base from V and 9 bases from J, with 9 bases in between. The CDR3 length is 12 residues. CDR3 amino acids: CASSLYGGKAFF. CDR3 bases: TGTGCCAGCAGTTTATACGGGGGGAAAGCTTTCTTT.

This chain links TRBV11-3 with TRBJ2-3; TRBD2 matches 7 bases. The CDR3 sequence is 15 residues long. Germline V gene sequence: CDR1 SGHNT, CDR2 YENEEA. V shed 5 bases and J 1 base; nucleotides not matched to a gene: 6. CDR3 DNA: TGTGCCAGCAGCCTCTCAGCGGGACGCACAGATACGCAGTATTTT. Amino acid sequence: CASSLSAGRTDTQYF.

This chain uses TRBV24-1 with TRBJ2-1; D may be TRBD1 (6 bases). This CDR3 spans 16 amino acids. Germline V gene lookup returns CDR1 KGHDR and CDR2 SFDVKD. The germline V and J ends were trimmed by 1 base and 4 bases, with 13 bases remaining between them. The DNA of the CDR3 is TGTGCCACCAGTGATTTAAGGCAGGGGTCTTACAATGAGCAGTTCTTC. Encoded protein: CATSDLRQGSYNEQFF.

CDR3 DNA: TGTGCCAGCAGCCCACAGGGGGATAATTCACCCCTCCACTTT. Protein: CASSPQGDNSPLHF. The chain recombines TRBV6-6 with TRBJ1-6; 8 bases line up with TRBD1. V was clipped by 6 bases and J by 5 bases; unmatched bases: 3. Germline V gives CDR1 MNHNY, CDR2 SVGAGI (reference sequence). The CDR3 loop spans 14 amino acids.

A single count supports this clone. The CDR3 is CVSRGNQPQHF. For the CDR3, the DNA is TGTGTTTCGCGGGGCAATCAGCCCCAGCATTTT. This rearrangement joins TRBV28 to TRBJ1-5, with D unclear. This CDR3 has 11 amino acids. Germline CDR1 reads MDHEN; CDR2 reads SYDVKM. The full variable domain, completed using reference TRBV28 and TRBJ1-5, is DVKVTQSSRYLVKRTGEKVFLECVQDMDHENMFWYRQDPGLGLRLIYFSYDVKMKEKGDIPEGYSVSREKKERFSLILESASTNQTSMYLCVSRGNQPQHFGDGTRLSIL.

This chain uses TRBV5-1 with TRBJ1-5; 8 bases agree with TRBD1. The junction had 10 bases not matched to a gene; V was cut back by 4 bases and J by 7 bases. CDR1 and CDR2 from the germline V gene are SGHRS and YFSETQ. CDR3 length: 15 residues. The CDR3, as DNA: TGCGCCAGCAGCGCCTCAGGGGGCAGGAGGCAGCCCCAGCATTTT. Translating it yields CASSASGGRRQPQHF.

The chain carries TRBV7-9 and TRBJ1-2; D is perhaps TRBD1 (6 bases). Trimming removed 11 bases from V and 5 bases from J, with 12 bases in between. The CDR3 has 11 amino acids. Germline CDR1 reads SEHNR; CDR2 reads FQNEAQ (reference sequence). CDR3 protein: CAEDTGYGYTF. In DNA form, the CDR3 reads TGTGCCGAGGACACAGGGTATGGCTACACCTTC.